This record concerns one T cell receptor beta chain sequence. Antigen unknown. Its ends do not fully match the called genes, so a read error is possible. Unique molecular identifiers were used in preparing the TCRbeta library. From the PCR reads, TCRdb called clonotypes with MiXCR, one entry per CDR3 protein. The table has fewer than 550,000 distinct CDR3 sequences, roughly a tenth seen once. The data originate from a study of T-cell reconstitution after alpha-beta-depleted transplantation in children. Germline CDR1 and CDR2: SNHLY and FYNNEI. The CDR3 is 13 residues long. Study-level findings and limits: Some patients showed high day-60 TCRbeta diversity, which derived from surviving recipient T cells and thymic progenitors.

The chain couples TRBV2 to TRBJ2-3, with 10 bases that match TRBD2. The input for sequencing was PBMCs, taken before TCRalphabeta/CD19-depleted stem cell transplant. The sequence was obtained from a child younger than 10 with inherited bone marrow failure, due to receive a stem cell transplant. CDR3 DNA sequence: TGTGCCAGCGAAAACGGGCTAGCGGGAGTGGTCACCTTT. It encodes CASENGLAGVVTF.